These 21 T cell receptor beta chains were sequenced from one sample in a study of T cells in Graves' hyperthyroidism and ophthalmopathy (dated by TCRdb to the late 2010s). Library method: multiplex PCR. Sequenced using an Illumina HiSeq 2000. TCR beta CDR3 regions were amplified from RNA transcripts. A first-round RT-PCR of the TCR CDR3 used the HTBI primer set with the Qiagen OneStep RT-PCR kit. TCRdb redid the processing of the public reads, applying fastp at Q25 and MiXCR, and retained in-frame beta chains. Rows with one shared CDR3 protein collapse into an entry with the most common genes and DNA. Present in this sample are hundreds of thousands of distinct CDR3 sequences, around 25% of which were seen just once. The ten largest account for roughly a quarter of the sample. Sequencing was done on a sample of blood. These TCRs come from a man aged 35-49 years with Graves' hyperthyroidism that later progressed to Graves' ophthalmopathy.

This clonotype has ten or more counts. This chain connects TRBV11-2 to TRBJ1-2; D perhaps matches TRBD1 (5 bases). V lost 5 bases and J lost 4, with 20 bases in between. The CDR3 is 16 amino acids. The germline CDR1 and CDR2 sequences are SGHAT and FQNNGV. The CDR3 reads CASSKEALTGTYGYTF. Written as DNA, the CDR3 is TGTGCCAGCAGCAAAGAGGCCCTTACGGGGACCTATGGCTACACCTTC.

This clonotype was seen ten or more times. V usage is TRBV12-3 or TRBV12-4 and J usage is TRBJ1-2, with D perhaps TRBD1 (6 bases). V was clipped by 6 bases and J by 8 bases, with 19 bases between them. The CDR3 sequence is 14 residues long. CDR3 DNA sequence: TGTGCCAGCAGGGAGGGGGGGCCCGTGGCGGGCTACACCTTC. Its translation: CASREGGPVAGYTF.

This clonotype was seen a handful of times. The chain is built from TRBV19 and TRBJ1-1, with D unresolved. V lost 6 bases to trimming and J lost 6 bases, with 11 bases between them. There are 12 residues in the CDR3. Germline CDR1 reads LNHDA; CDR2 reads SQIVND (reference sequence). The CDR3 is CASRKSGSEAFF. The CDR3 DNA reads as TGTGCCAGTAGGAAGAGTGGTTCTGAAGCTTTCTTT.

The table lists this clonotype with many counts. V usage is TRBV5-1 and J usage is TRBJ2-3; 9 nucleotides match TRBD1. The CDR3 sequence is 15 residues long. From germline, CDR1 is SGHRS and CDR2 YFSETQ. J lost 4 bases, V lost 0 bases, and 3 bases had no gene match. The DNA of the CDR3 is TGCGCCAGCAGCTTGGCAACAGGGGGCGCAGATACGCAGTATTTT. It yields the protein CASSLATGGADTQYF.

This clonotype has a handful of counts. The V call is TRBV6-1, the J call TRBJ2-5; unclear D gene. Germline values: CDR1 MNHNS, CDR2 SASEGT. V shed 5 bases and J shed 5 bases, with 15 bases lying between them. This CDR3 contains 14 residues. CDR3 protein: CASSQMGTFETQYF. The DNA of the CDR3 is TGTGCCAGCAGTCAGATGGGAACTTTCGAGACCCAGTACTTC.

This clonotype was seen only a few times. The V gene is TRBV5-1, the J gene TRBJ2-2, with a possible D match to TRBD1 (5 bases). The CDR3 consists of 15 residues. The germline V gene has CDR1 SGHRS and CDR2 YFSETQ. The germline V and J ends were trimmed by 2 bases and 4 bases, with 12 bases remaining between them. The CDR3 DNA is TGCGCCAGCAGCTTCTCTGGGGCTGGCACCGGGGAGCTGTTTTTT. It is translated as CASSFSGAGTGELFF.

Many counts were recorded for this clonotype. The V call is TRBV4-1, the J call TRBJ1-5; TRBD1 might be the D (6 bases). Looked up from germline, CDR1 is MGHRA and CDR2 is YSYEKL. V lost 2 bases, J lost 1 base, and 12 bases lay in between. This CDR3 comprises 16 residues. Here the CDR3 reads CASSQIQGTSNQPQHF. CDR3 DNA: TGCGCCAGCAGCCAAATCCAGGGGACAAGCAATCAGCCCCAGCATTTT.

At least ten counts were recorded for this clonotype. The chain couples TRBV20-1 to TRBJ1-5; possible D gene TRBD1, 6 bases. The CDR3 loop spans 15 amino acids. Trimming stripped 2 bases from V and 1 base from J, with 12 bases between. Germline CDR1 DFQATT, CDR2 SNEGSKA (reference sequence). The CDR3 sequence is CSARIAGESNQPQHF. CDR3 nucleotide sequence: TGCAGTGCTAGAATTGCAGGGGAGAGCAATCAGCCCCAGCATTTT.

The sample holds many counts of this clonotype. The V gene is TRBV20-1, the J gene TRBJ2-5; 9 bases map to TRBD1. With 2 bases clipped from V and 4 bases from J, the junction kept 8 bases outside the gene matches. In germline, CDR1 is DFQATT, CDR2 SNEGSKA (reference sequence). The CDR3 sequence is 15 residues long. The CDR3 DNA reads TGCAGTGCTAGAAAACAGGGGGCTATTGTAGAGACCCAGTACTTC. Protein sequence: CSARKQGAIVETQYF.

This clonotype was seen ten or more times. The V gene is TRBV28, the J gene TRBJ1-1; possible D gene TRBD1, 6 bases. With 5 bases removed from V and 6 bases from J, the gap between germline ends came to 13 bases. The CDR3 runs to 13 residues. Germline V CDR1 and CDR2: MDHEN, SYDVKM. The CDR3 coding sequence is TGTGCCAGCAGTACTTGGGACACCTCTGAAGCTTTCTTT. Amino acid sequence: CASSTWDTSEAFF.

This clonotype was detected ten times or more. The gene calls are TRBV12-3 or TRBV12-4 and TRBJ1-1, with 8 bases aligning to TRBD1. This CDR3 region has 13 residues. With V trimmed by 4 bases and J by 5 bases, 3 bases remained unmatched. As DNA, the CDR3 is TGTGCCAGCAGTTCATACAGGGGGACTGAAGCTTTCTTT. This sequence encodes CASSSYRGTEAFF.

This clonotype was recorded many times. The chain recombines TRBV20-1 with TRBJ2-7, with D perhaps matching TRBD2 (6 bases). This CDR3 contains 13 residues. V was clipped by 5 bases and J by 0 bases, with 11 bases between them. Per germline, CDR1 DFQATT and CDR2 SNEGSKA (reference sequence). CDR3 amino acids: CSALEGLSYEQYF. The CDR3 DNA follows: TGCAGTGCTCTGGAGGGCCTCTCCTACGAGCAGTACTTC.

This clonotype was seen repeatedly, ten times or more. The CDR3 region has the DNA TGTGCCAGCTCCGCACAGGGACAGGCAAACACTGAAGCTTTCTTT. Its translation is CASSAQGQANTEAFF. The chain is built from TRBV18 and TRBJ1-1; TRBD1 matches 8 bases. Germline V lookup: CDR1 KGHSH, CDR2 LQKENI. Trimming at V came to 6 bases and at J to 2 bases, leaving 8 bases not matched to a gene. CDR3 size: 15 residues.

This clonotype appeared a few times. CDR3 amino acids: CASSQGEGLYF. The CDR3 DNA sequence: TGTGCCAGCAGCCAAGGGGAGGGATTGTACTTC. The J gene is TRBJ2-7, the V gene TRBV3-1; 7 positions agree with TRBD2. The V gene end was trimmed by 1 base and the J gene end by 12 bases; junction bases not matched to a gene: 3. The CDR3 is 11 residues long. Germline CDR1 is LGHDT and CDR2 is YNNKEL (reference sequence).

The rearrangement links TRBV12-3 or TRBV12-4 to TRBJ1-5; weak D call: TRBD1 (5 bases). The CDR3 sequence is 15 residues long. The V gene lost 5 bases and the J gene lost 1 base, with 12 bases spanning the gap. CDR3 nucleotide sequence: TGTGCCAGCAGTCCTTCAGGGTTAAGCAATCAGCCCCAGCATTTT. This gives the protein CASSPSGLSNQPQHF.

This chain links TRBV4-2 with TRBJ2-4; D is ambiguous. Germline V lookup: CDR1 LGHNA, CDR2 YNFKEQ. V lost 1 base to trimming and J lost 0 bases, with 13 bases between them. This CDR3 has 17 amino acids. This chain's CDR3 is CASSQGTQRLAKNIQYF. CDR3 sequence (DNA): TGTGCCAGCAGCCAAGGAACCCAGAGACTAGCCAAAAACATTCAGTACTTC.

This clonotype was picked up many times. CDR3 bases: TGTGCCAGCAGTGGGGTTCACAGGGGGCCTAACTATGGCTACACCTTC. Its translation is CASSGVHRGPNYGYTF. This rearrangement joins TRBV25-1 to TRBJ1-2; 9 nucleotides line up with TRBD1. Germline CDR1 reads MGHDK; CDR2 reads SYGVNS. CDR3 length: 16 residues. With V trimmed by 4 bases and J by 0 bases, 6 bases remained unmatched.

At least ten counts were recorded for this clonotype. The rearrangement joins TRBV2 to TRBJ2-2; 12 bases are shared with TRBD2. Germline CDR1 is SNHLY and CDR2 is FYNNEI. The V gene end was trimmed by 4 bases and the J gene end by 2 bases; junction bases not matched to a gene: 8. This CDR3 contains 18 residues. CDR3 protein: CASSAGIGLAGNTGELFF. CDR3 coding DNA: TGTGCCAGCAGTGCGGGCATCGGACTAGCGGGAAACACCGGGGAGCTGTTTTTT.

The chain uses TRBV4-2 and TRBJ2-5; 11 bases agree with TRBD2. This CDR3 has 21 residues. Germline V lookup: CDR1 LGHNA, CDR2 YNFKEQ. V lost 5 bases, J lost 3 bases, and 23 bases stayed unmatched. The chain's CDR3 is CASSTLRDHPGLAEGKETQYF. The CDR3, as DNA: TGTGCCAGCAGCACCCTCCGGGACCACCCGGGACTAGCGGAGGGGAAAGAGACCCAGTACTTC.

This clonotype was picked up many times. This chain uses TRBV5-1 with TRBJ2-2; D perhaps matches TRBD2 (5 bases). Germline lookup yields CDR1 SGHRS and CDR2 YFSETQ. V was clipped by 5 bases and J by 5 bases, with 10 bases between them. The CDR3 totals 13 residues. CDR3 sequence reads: CASRVSGTGELFF. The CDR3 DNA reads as TGCGCCAGCAGGGTTTCGGGAACCGGGGAGCTGTTTTTT. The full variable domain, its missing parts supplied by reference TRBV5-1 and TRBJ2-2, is KAGVTQTPRYLIKTRGQQVTLSCSPISGHRSVSWYQQTPGQGLQFLFEYFSETQRNKGNFPGRFSGRQFSNSRSEMNVSTLELGDSALYLCASRVSGTGELFFGEGSRLTVL.

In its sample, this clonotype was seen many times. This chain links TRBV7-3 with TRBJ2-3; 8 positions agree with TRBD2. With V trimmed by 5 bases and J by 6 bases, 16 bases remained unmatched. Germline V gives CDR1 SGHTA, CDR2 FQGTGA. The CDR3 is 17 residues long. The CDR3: CASSPTGGAGGEDTQYF. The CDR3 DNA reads TGTGCCAGCAGCCCCACCGGTGGTGCGGGAGGCGAGGATACGCAGTATTTT.